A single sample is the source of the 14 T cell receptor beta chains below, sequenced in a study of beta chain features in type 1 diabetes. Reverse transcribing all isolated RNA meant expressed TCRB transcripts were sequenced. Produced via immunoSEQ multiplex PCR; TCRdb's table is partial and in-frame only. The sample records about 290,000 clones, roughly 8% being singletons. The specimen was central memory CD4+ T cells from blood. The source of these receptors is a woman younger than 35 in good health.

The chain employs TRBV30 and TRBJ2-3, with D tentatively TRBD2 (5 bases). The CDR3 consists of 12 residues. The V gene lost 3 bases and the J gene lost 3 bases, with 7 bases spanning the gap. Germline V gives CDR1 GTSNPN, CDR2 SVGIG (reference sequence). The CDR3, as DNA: TGTGCCTGGAGGGGGAGTACAGATACGCAGTATTTT. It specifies CAWRGSTDTQYF.

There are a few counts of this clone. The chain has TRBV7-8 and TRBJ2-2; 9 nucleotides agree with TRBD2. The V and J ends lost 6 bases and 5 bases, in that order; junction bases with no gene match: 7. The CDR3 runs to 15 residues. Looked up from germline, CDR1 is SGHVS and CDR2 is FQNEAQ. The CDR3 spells CASSFTSGRTGELFF. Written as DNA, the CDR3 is TGTGCCAGCAGTTTTACTAGCGGGCGAACCGGGGAGCTGTTTTTT.

This chain's CDR3 is CASQQRRNYEQYV. In DNA, the CDR3 is TGTGCCAGTCAGCAGCGGCGGAATTACGAGCAGTACGTC. This chain connects TRBV6-6 to TRBJ2-7; a weak D match, TRBD2 (5 bases). The CDR3 is 13 residues long. Per the germline V gene, CDR1 is MNHNY and CDR2 is SVGAGI (reference sequence). V lost 9 bases and J 4 bases, leaving 16 bases between the germline ends.

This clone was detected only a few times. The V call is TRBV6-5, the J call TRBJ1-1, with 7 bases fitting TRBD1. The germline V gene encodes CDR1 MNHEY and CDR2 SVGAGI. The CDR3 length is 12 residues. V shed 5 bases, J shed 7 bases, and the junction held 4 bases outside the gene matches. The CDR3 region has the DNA TGTGCCAGCAGTACATGGGACAGTGAAGCTTTCTTT. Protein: CASSTWDSEAFF.

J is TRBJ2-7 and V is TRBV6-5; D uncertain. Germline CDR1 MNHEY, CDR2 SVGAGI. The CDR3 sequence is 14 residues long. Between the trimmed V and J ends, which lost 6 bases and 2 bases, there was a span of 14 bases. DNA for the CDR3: TGTGCCAGCAGACAACTCACTTCTACCTACGAGCAGTACTTC. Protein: CASRQLTSTYEQYF.

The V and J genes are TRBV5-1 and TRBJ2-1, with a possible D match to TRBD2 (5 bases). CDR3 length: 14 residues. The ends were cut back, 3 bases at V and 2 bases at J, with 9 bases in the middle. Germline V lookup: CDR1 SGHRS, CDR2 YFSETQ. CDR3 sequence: CASSSAETYNEQFF. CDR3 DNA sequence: TGCGCCAGCAGCTCAGCGGAGACCTACAATGAGCAGTTCTTC.

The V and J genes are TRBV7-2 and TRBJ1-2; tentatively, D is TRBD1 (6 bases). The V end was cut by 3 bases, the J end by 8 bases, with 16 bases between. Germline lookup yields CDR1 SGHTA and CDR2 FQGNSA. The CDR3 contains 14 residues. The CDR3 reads CASSLGHVEGGYTF. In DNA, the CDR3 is TGTGCCAGCAGCTTGGGACACGTCGAGGGGGGCTACACCTTC.

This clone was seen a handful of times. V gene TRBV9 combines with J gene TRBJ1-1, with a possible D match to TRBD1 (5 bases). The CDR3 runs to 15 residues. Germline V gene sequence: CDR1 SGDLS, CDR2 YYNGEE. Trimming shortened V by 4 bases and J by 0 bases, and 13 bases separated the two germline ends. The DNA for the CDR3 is TGTGCCAGCAGCCCTCAGACAGTTTTGAACACTGAAGCTTTCTTT. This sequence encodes CASSPQTVLNTEAFF.

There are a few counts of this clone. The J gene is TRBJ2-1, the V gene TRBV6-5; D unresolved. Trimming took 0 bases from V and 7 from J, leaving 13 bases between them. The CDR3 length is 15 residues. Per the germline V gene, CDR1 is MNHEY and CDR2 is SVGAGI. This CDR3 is CASSYSQPGMNEQFF. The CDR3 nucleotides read TGTGCCAGCAGTTACTCTCAGCCAGGCATGAATGAGCAGTTCTTC.

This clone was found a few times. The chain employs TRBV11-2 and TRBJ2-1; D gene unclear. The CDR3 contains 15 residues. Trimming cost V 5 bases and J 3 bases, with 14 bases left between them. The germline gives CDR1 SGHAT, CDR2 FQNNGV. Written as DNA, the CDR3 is TGTGCCAGCAGCCCACAACGACTTAACTACAATGAGCAGTTCTTC. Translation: CASSPQRLNYNEQFF. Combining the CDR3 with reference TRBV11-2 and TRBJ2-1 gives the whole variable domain EAGVAQSPRYKIIEKRQSVAFWCNPISGHATLYWYQQILGQGPKLLIQFQNNGVVDDSQLPKDRFSAERLKGVDSTLKIQPAKLEDSAVYLCASSPQRLNYNEQFFGPGTRLTVL.

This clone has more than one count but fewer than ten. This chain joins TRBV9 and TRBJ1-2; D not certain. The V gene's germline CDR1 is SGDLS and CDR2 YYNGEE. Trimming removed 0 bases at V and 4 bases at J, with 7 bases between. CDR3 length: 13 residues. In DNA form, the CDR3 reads TGTGCCAGCAGCGTAGGCCCAGGCTATGGCTACACCTTC. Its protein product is CASSVGPGYGYTF.

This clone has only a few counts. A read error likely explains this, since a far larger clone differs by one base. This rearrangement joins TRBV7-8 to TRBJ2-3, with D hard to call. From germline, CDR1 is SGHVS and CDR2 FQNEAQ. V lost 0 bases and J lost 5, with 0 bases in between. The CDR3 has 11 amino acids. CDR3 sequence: CASSLADTQYF. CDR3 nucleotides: TGTGCCAGCAGCTTAGCAGATACGCAGTATTTT.

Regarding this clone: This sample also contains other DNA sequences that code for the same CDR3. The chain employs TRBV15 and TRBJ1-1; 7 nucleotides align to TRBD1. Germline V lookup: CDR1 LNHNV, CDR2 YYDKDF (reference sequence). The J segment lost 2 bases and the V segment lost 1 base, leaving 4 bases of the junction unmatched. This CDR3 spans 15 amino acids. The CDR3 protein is CATSRGGTANTEAFF. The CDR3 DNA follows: TGTGCCACCAGCAGAGGGGGGACAGCCAACACTGAAGCTTTCTTT. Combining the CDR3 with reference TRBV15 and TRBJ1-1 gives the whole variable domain DAMVIQNPRYQVTQFGKPVTLSCSQTLNHNVMYWYQQKSSQAPKLLFHYYDKDFNNEADTPDNFQSRRPNTSFCFLDIRSPGLGDTAMYLCATSRGGTANTEAFFGQGTRLTVV.

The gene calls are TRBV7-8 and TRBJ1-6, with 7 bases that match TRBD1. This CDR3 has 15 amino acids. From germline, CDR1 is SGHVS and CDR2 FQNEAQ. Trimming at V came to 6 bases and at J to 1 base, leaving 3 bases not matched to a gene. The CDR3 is CASSRQGSYNSPLHF. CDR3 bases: TGTGCCAGCAGTCGACAGGGATCCTATAATTCACCCCTCCACTTT.